This record concerns one T cell receptor beta chain sequence. All enrollees were about 18 to 90 years old and from about 24 US areas. CDR3 size: 13 residues. CDR1 is WNHNN and CDR2 is SYGVQD in the germline V gene (reference sequence). V was cut by 4 bases and J by 4 bases, with 11 bases left in between. Per the study methods: By means of reference gene primer amplification, nucleated cell counts were estimated. The protocol was immunoSEQ multiplex PCR, while the TCRdb copy is restricted to in-frame clones and leaves out a portion. V and J calls and clone size are those listed in that table; D and trimming were worked out from the DNA. Of 330,000 or so clones in the sample, 88% were seen once. These data belong to a study of blood T cell repertoires in COVID-19. For the study at large: Acute and convalescent COVID-19 specimens originated in the United States, Italy and Spain.

Sequenced: PBMCs or T cells enriched from blood (not recorded which). The TCR was taken from a woman aged 30 to 39 who had been exposed to COVID-19. The V call is TRBV10-1, the J call TRBJ2-7; unclear D gene. CDR3 in amino acids: CASSAVAGYEQYF. CDR3 coding DNA: TGCGCCAGCAGTGCGGTAGCCGGATACGAGCAGTACTTC.